These 31 T cell receptor beta chains originate from one sample sequenced in a study of human T cells and chemical hapten exposure. Via MiXCR, TCRdb re-called the RACE reads, giving one row per CDR3 protein. The data hold 270,000 or so distinct CDR3 sequences, with approximately 7.5% observed a single time. Time point: pre-sensitization, week 0. As for treatment: therapeutic diphenylcyclopropenone sensitization with weekly scalp DPC. The sequencing here drew on whole blood, taken in connection with sensitization to the hapten diphenylcyclopropenone (DPC). These receptors were collected from a man aged 18 to 35 with alopecia areata. Some clones in this sample may be carry-over from other donors' samples.

With regard to this clonotype: This may be a read error: a much more frequent sequence differs by one nucleotide. The J gene is TRBJ2-7, the V gene TRBV12-3 or TRBV12-4; D call uncertain. This CDR3 region has 12 residues. The CDR3 DNA is TGTGCCTGCAGTCGGGCGTCCTACGAGCAGTACTTC. Its translation: CACSRASYEQYF.

This clonotype was found a few times. This sequence joins TRBV25-1 and TRBJ1-2; tentatively, D is TRBD1 (5 bases). The ends were cut back, 2 bases at V and 3 bases at J, with 13 bases in the middle. This CDR3 comprises 15 residues. Germline values: CDR1 MGHDK, CDR2 SYGVNS. The CDR3 region is CASSERGEGDYGYTF. The CDR3 DNA is TGTGCCAGCAGTGAACGGGGCGAGGGAGACTATGGCTACACCTTC.

This clonotype appeared a few times. This chain connects TRBV29-1 to TRBJ2-7; 7 nucleotides match TRBD1. This CDR3 is built from 13 residues. Germline trimming cut 3 bases from V and 6 bases from J; bases unmatched to any gene: 8. Germline V gene sequence: CDR1 SQVTM, CDR2 ANQGSEA. The CDR3 DNA is TGCAGCGTTGAGGTGGACAGGTTGGGCGAGCAGTACTTC. Its translation: CSVEVDRLGEQYF.

This clonotype was observed many times. V is TRBV11-2 and J is TRBJ2-7, with D tentatively TRBD1 (6 bases). The V gene's germline CDR1 is SGHAT and CDR2 FQNNGV. Trimming cost V 4 bases and J 2 bases, with 9 bases left between them. The CDR3 is 13 residues long. CDR3 bases: TGTGCCAGCAGCTGGGCAGGGGCCTACGAGCAGTACGTC. Protein sequence: CASSWAGAYEQYV.

In its sample, this clonotype was seen a few times. The chain uses TRBV5-1 and TRBJ1-2, with TRBD1 as a possible D gene (5 bases). Germline CDR1 is SGHRS and CDR2 is YFSETQ. The V and J ends lost 0 bases and 4 bases respectively, with 13 bases between them. This CDR3 is 15 amino acids long. CDR3 nucleotide sequence: TGCGCCAGCAGCTTGGGAGGGGTAGTAGGCTATGGCTACACCTTC. Translated, it gives CASSLGGVVGYGYTF.

The rearrangement joins TRBV7-2 to TRBJ1-6; TRBD1 agrees at 9 bases. Germline CDR1 is SGHTA and CDR2 is FQGNSA. The CDR3 totals 15 residues. The junction had 5 bases not matched to a gene; V was cut back by 3 bases and J by 8 bases. In DNA form, the CDR3 reads TGTGCCAGCAGCTTGGGACAGGGTCGGCATTCACCCCTCCACTTT. Translating it yields CASSLGQGRHSPLHF. Drawing the rest from reference TRBV7-2 and TRBJ1-6, the complete variable domain is GAGVSQSPSNKVTEKGKDVELRCDPISGHTALYWYRQSLGQGLEFLIYFQGNSAPDKSGLPSDRFSAERTGGSVSTLTIQRTQQEDSAVYLCASSLGQGRHSPLHFGNGTRLTVT.

This clonotype was detected only a few times. Likely a read error: the CDR3 ends without its conserved phenylalanine or tryptophan. It is unclear where the CDR3 begins or ends on the DNA, so no DNA is shown, and the CDR3 is as TCRdb lists it. This chain joins TRBV29-1 and TRBJ1-1; TRBD1 is the table's D call, not checked against the DNA. Germline CDR1 and CDR2: SQVTM and ANQGSEA. The CDR3 adds up to 11 amino acids, both ends counted. CDR3 loop: CSVIPSETFTG.

This clonotype was counted between two and nine times. The rearrangement links TRBV12-3 or TRBV12-4 to TRBJ1-4; no definite D call. V gave up 3 bases and J gave up 5 bases, with 7 bases separating them. This CDR3 region has 13 residues. In DNA, the CDR3 is TGTGCCAGCAGTTTCGACGGGAATGAAAAACTGTTTTTT. The encoded protein is CASSFDGNEKLFF.

The chain couples TRBV20-1 to TRBJ1-1; D is unclear. V was cut by 3 bases and J by 1 base, with 12 bases left in between. Germline CDR1 and CDR2: DFQATT and SNEGSKA (reference sequence). This CDR3 is built from 14 residues. The CDR3 DNA is TGCAGTGCTAGTGGTGCGACCGGGAACACTGAAGCTTTCTTT. Residues: CSASGATGNTEAFF.

The chain uses TRBV28 and TRBJ2-7; D is unresolved. CDR1 is MDHEN, CDR2 SYDVKM, per germline. Deletions cut 3 bases from V and 5 bases from J, with 8 bases between. The length of the CDR3 is 12 residues. The CDR3 protein is CASSFSEDEQYF. CDR3 DNA sequence: TGTGCCAGCAGTTTCTCCGAGGACGAGCAGTACTTC.

The gene calls are TRBV10-3 and TRBJ2-4, with TRBD1 matching over 8 bases. After removal of 3 bases from V and 0 bases from J, the junction contained 13 bases not matched to a gene. Looked up from germline, CDR1 is ENHRY and CDR2 is SYGVKD. The CDR3 extends over 19 amino acids. The CDR3 loop is CAISEYSTGTGKAKNIQYF. The CDR3 DNA follows: TGTGCCATCAGTGAATACAGCACCGGGACAGGAAAAGCCAAAAACATTCAGTACTTC.

With regard to this clonotype: Because it lacks the conserved phenylalanine or tryptophan at the end, this CDR3 is likely a read error. This chain connects TRBV3-1 to TRBJ1-1; TRBD1 matches at 10 bases. Losses at the gene ends were 5 bases for V and 11 bases for J; bases not matched to a gene: 11. Germline V CDR1 and CDR2: LGHDT, YNNKEL (reference sequence). This CDR3 is 14 amino acids long. The CDR3, as DNA: TGTGCCAGCAGCGCCCAGACAGGGGGCGGAGCGGCTTTCTCT. Its translation is CASSAQTGGGAAFS.

Many counts were recorded for this clonotype. The CDR3, as DNA: TGTGCCAGCAGTTTGGCAGGGGGCTCCCTTAACTATGGCTACACCTTC. Its translation is CASSLAGGSLNYGYTF. The chain recombines TRBV12-3 or TRBV12-4 with TRBJ1-2; the match to TRBD1 covers 8 bases. J lost 1 base, V lost 3 bases, and 7 bases had no gene match. This CDR3 spans 16 amino acids.

This clonotype was seen more than once but under ten times. The rearrangement links TRBV27 to TRBJ1-2; 11 bases align to TRBD1. With 4 bases clipped from V and 8 bases from J, the junction kept 12 bases outside the gene matches. The germline gives CDR1 MNHEY, CDR2 SMNVEV (reference sequence). The CDR3 spans 16 residues. The CDR3 sequence is CASSSRWTGGEGGYTF. CDR3 nucleotide sequence: TGTGCCAGCAGTTCCCGTTGGACAGGGGGCGAGGGAGGCTACACCTTC.

This clonotype was seen at least ten times. V usage is TRBV10-3 and J usage is TRBJ2-2; 7 positions agree with TRBD1. V was clipped by 7 bases and J by 2 bases; unmatched bases: 7. Looked up from germline, CDR1 is ENHRY and CDR2 is SYGVKD. CDR3 size: 15 residues. DNA of the CDR3: TGTGCCATCACGACCGGGACAGATAACACCGGGGAGCTGTTTTTT. The encoded protein is CAITTGTDNTGELFF.

This clonotype was recorded a few times. V usage is TRBV10-3 and J usage is TRBJ2-7; D is undetermined. Germline V gene lookup returns CDR1 ENHRY and CDR2 SYGVKD. Trimming left V 6 bases short and J 4 bases short, with 4 bases between. The CDR3 is 10 residues long. The DNA of the CDR3 is TGTGCCATCAGGGTGTACGAGCAGTACGTC. Translated: CAIRVYEQYV.

This clonotype has a count of ten or more. The chain combines TRBV9 with TRBJ1-1; D gene ambiguous. The CDR3 loop spans 12 amino acids. From germline, CDR1 is SGDLS and CDR2 YYNGEE. Trimming pared 0 bases from V and 8 bases from J, leaving 8 bases between. CDR3 loop: CASSVGAEEAFF. The CDR3 DNA reads as TGTGCCAGCAGCGTAGGGGCAGAGGAAGCTTTCTTT.

This clonotype has just a few counts. The genes are TRBV3-1 and TRBJ1-2, with D uncertain. The length of the CDR3 is 15 residues. Trimming pared 1 base from V and 3 bases from J, leaving 12 bases between. Per germline, CDR1 LGHDT and CDR2 YNNKEL (reference sequence). The CDR3 nucleotides read TGTGCCAGCAGCCAAGCAACGGTTGGCGACTATGGCTACACCTTC. Its protein is CASSQATVGDYGYTF.

This sequence joins TRBV6-2 or TRBV6-3 and TRBJ1-1; D is perhaps TRBD1 (5 bases). Germline-derived CDR1 and CDR2 are MNHEY and SVGEGT. This CDR3 is built from 16 residues. V shed 0 bases and J shed 6 bases, with 17 bases lying between them. CDR3 nucleotides: TGTGCCAGCAGTTACTCGAGAATCTCCTCGGGGGCTGAAGCTTTCTTT. Translation: CASSYSRISSGAEAFF.

The V call is TRBV11-2, the J call TRBJ2-5; 7 positions agree with TRBD1. The germline gives CDR1 SGHAT, CDR2 FQNNGV. The CDR3 runs 15 residues. Unmatched junction bases numbered 3, after V lost 0 bases and J lost 2 bases. For the CDR3, the DNA is TGTGCCAGCAGCTTAGATTTACAGGGGCAAGAGACCCAGTACTTC. Its protein product is CASSLDLQGQETQYF. Looking up the rest from reference TRBV11-2 and TRBJ2-5 gives the full variable domain: EAGVAQSPRYKIIEKRQSVAFWCNPISGHATLYWYQQILGQGPKLLIQFQNNGVVDDSQLPKDRFSAERLKGVDSTLKIQPAKLEDSAVYLCASSLDLQGQETQYFGPGTRLLVL.

The rearrangement joins TRBV20-1 to TRBJ1-5, with D maybe TRBD1 (6 bases). The CDR3 loop spans 15 amino acids. CDR1 is DFQATT and CDR2 is SNEGSKA in the germline V gene (reference sequence). V lost 6 bases and J lost 0, with 15 bases in between. CDR3 region: CSAKRGAISNQPQHF. As DNA, the CDR3 is TGCAGTGCCAAACGGGGGGCCATTAGCAATCAGCCCCAGCATTTT.

The chain recombines TRBV27 with TRBJ2-1; 10 nucleotides match TRBD1. J was trimmed by 8 bases and V by 5 bases; bases with no gene match: 6. Germline V CDR1 and CDR2: MNHEY, SMNVEV (reference sequence). The CDR3 length is 14 residues. The CDR3 nucleotides are TGTGCCAGCAGTCAACGACAGGGGGCGTATGAGCAGTTCTTC. Its translation: CASSQRQGAYEQFF.

The V gene is TRBV6-6, the J gene TRBJ1-2; no definite D call. Per the germline V gene, CDR1 is MNHNY and CDR2 is SVGAGI (reference sequence). CDR3 size: 14 residues. The CDR3 spells CAIHPQGPHYGYTF. The CDR3 DNA reads as TGTGCAATTCATCCCCAAGGGCCACACTATGGCTACACCTTC.

This clonotype has only a few counts. This chain joins TRBV10-3 and TRBJ2-5; D is unresolved. This CDR3 is built from 12 residues. V lost 2 bases and J 9 bases, leaving 10 bases between the germline ends. Germline CDR1 and CDR2: ENHRY and SYGVKD. The CDR3 DNA follows: TGTGCCATCAGTGAGACGTTAGCAGCCCAGTACTTC. It is translated as CAISETLAAQYF.

The V gene is TRBV11-3, the J gene TRBJ2-2; weak D call: TRBD2 (5 bases). Trimming cost V 5 bases and J 7 bases, with 11 bases left between them. The germline V gene encodes CDR1 SGHNT and CDR2 YENEEA. This CDR3 is 13 amino acids long. CDR3 sequence: CASSARRVGELFF. The CDR3 bases are TGTGCCAGCAGCGCTAGGCGGGTCGGGGAGCTGTTTTTT.

This clonotype was seen only a few times. V usage is TRBV7-8 and J usage is TRBJ1-2; no clear D gene. The V end was cut by 0 bases, the J end by 8 bases, with 19 bases between. Germline CDR1 is SGHVS and CDR2 is FQNEAQ. This CDR3 has 16 residues. The CDR3 here is CASSLALSAAGGGYTF. The CDR3 nucleotides are TGTGCCAGCAGCTTAGCGCTTTCTGCTGCTGGCGGCGGCTACACCTTC.

This clonotype came up many times. The J gene is TRBJ1-4, the V gene TRBV4-1; the D is unclear. Germline V gives CDR1 MGHRA, CDR2 YSYEKL. V was clipped by 3 bases and J by 5 bases, with 10 bases between them. The CDR3 contains 14 residues. CDR3 amino acids: CASSQGIENEKLFF. In nucleotides, the CDR3 is TGCGCCAGCAGCCAGGGGATAGAAAATGAAAAACTGTTTTTT.

This clonotype was observed a few times. The V gene is TRBV4-1, the J gene TRBJ2-4; 7 bases match TRBD2. Germline CDR1 MGHRA, CDR2 YSYEKL. V shed 4 bases, J shed 0 bases, and the junction held 3 bases outside the gene matches. The CDR3 loop spans 15 amino acids. CDR3 bases: TGCGCCAGCAGCCCCCTAGCGGTAGCCAAAAACATTCAGTACTTC. Residues: CASSPLAVAKNIQYF.

V and J are TRBV6-2 or TRBV6-3 and TRBJ2-1; TRBD1 matches 8 bases. Germline trimming cut 7 bases from V and 7 bases from J; bases unmatched to any gene: 12. This CDR3 is built from 15 residues. CDR1 MNHEY and CDR2 SVGEGT come from the germline V gene. DNA for the CDR3: TGTGCCAGCACCCCCCCGGACAGGGCAGGTAATGAGCAGTTCTTC. Its protein is CASTPPDRAGNEQFF.

In this sample, this clonotype turned up many times. The rearrangement uses TRBV4-1 and TRBJ1-3; possible D gene TRBD1, 6 bases. The CDR3 has 15 amino acids. Looked up from germline, CDR1 is MGHRA and CDR2 is YSYEKL. V lost 3 bases and J 2 bases, leaving 11 bases between the germline ends. CDR3 bases: TGCGCCAGCAGCCACCGGCGGGGGCCTGGAAACACCATATATTTT. Protein product: CASSHRRGPGNTIYF.

This clonotype was seen only a few times. The chain combines TRBV29-1 with TRBJ2-7; D not resolved. The CDR3 is 12 residues long. CDR1 is SQVTM, CDR2 ANQGSEA, per germline. The V gene lost 4 bases and the J gene lost 0 bases, with 7 bases spanning the gap. In DNA form, the CDR3 reads TGCAGCGTTGCTTCCAGCTCCTACGAGCAGTACGTC. It is translated as CSVASSSYEQYV.